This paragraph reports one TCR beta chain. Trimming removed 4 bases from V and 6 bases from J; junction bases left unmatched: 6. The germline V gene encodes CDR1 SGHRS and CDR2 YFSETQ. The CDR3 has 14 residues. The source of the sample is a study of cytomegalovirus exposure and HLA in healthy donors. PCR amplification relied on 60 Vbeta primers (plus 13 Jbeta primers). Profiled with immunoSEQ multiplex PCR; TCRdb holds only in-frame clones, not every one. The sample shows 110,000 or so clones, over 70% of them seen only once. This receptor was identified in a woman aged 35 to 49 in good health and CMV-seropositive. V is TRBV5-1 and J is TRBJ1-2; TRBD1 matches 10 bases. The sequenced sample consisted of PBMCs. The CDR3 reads CASSATTGGNGYTF. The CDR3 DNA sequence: TGCGCCAGCAGCGCCACGACAGGGGGCAATGGCTACACCTTC.